Following are 18 T cell receptor beta chains from one sample sequenced in a study of blood T cells in healthy people across ages. A second about 6 to 11 cycle PCR used barcoded and J-beta primers. TCRdb fed the 5' RACE reads into MiXCR, producing one record per CDR3 protein. The table includes roughly 1,300,000 distinct CDR3 sequences, around 55% detected once. The sample consisted of blood. These TCRs come from a man between 18 and 35 years old in good health.

The chain recombines TRBV4-3 with TRBJ1-6; 7 positions match TRBD1. Germline assignment: CDR1 LGHNA and CDR2 YSLEER. The CDR3 runs to 15 residues. V was clipped by 0 bases and J by 13 bases; unmatched bases: 9. The DNA of the CDR3 is TGCGCCAGCAGCCAAGAAGGAGGGGGCGCCGGGCCCCTCCACTTT. Translating gives CASSQEGGGAGPLHF.

The rearrangement uses TRBV11-1 and TRBJ2-2; no firm D call. V shed 7 bases and J shed 5 bases, with 14 bases lying between them. The germline gives CDR1 SGHAT, CDR2 FQDESV (reference sequence). CDR3 length: 14 amino acids. Here the CDR3 reads CASTRTRGTGELFF. The CDR3 bases are TGTGCCAGCACACGCACAAGAGGAACCGGGGAGCTGTTTTTT.

A single count supports this clonotype. This rearrangement joins TRBV20-1 to TRBJ2-4, with D unresolved. The CDR3 loop spans 15 amino acids. The V gene's germline CDR1 is DFQATT and CDR2 SNEGSKA (reference sequence). V was pared by 6 bases and J by 0 bases, with 15 bases between. The CDR3 here is CSADALYLAKNIQYF. The CDR3 DNA reads TGCAGTGCCGACGCCCTCTATCTAGCCAAAAACATTCAGTACTTC.

The rearrangement links TRBV15 to TRBJ1-6; D is undetermined. The CDR3 is 15 amino acids. Germline V gives CDR1 LNHNV, CDR2 YYDKDF (reference sequence). Trimming left V 8 bases short and J 7 bases short, with 18 bases between. In DNA form, the CDR3 reads TGTGCCACCCTCCCGAAGAAGTCCTCAAATTCACCCCTCCACTTT. It codes for CATLPKKSSNSPLHF.

This chain joins TRBV7-9 and TRBJ2-5; 8 positions match TRBD2. V dropped 0 bases and J dropped 5; count of bases not matched to a gene: 8. The CDR3 has 16 amino acids. Germline lookup yields CDR1 SEHNR and CDR2 FQNEAQ (reference sequence). In DNA form, the CDR3 reads TGTGCCAGCAGCTTAGCTAGCGGGGCGCAGGTGGAGACCCAGTACTTC. This encodes CASSLASGAQVETQYF. Drawing the rest from reference TRBV7-9 and TRBJ2-5, the complete variable domain is DTGVSQNPRHKITKRGQNVTFRCDPISEHNRLYWYRQTLGQGPEFLTYFQNEAQLEKSRLLSDRFSAERPKGSFSTLEIQRTEQGDSAMYLCASSLASGAQVETQYFGPGTRLLVL.

The CDR3 region has the DNA TGTGCCAGCAGCAGATCGACAGAAGAGACCCAGTACTTC. As protein: CASSRSTEETQYF. The gene calls are TRBV9 and TRBJ2-5, with a possible D match to TRBD1 (5 bases). This CDR3 is 13 amino acids long. V gave up 4 bases and J gave up 3 bases, with 10 bases separating them. CDR1 and CDR2 (germline): SGDLS, YYNGEE.

The genes are TRBV4-1 and TRBJ1-1; no firm D call. V was pared by 1 base and J by 5 bases, with 11 bases between. Germline V gene data show CDR1 as MGHRA and CDR2 as YSYEKL. The CDR3 covers 14 residues. CDR3 residues: CASSQARSWTEAFF. In DNA form, the CDR3 reads TGCGCCAGCAGCCAAGCTAGGTCGTGGACTGAAGCTTTCTTT.

This sequence joins TRBV12-3 or TRBV12-4 and TRBJ2-5, with D uncertain. CDR3 length: 13 amino acids. Trimming took off 6 bases at V and 4 bases at J, with 12 bases between the two ends. CDR3 bases: TGTGCCAGCAGCCTAATACCGGGAGAGACCCAGTACTTC. It codes for CASSLIPGETQYF.

The V call is TRBV5-1, the J call TRBJ2-2; D is unclear. Germline V gene sequence: CDR1 SGHRS, CDR2 YFSETQ. V was clipped by 2 bases and J by 5 bases, with 10 bases between them. This CDR3 is 14 amino acids long. The CDR3: CASSFQVETGELFF. CDR3 coding DNA: TGCGCCAGCAGCTTTCAGGTTGAAACCGGGGAGCTGTTTTTT.

In this sample, this clonotype turned up a few times. V gene TRBV3-1 combines with J gene TRBJ2-1, with 9 positions matching TRBD2. The CDR3 sequence is 15 residues long. Germline trimming cut 1 base from V and 10 bases from J; bases unmatched to any gene: 8. Germline-derived CDR1 and CDR2 are LGHDT and YNNKEL (reference sequence). The CDR3 loop reads CASSQGVAGVGEQFF. For the CDR3, the DNA is TGTGCCAGCAGCCAAGGGGTAGCGGGAGTCGGCGAGCAGTTCTTC.

The chain has TRBV9 and TRBJ2-1; D possibly corresponds to TRBD2 (5 bases). The CDR3 contains 15 residues. Trimming stripped 3 bases from V and 0 bases from J, with 10 bases between. Germline values: CDR1 SGDLS, CDR2 YYNGEE. The CDR3 region has the DNA TGTGCCAGCAGCGGGACTTACGGCTCCTACAATGAGCAGTTCTTC. The encoded protein is CASSGTYGSYNEQFF. The variable domain in full, completed from reference TRBV9 and TRBJ2-1, reads DSGVTQTPKHLITATGQRVTLRCSPRSGDLSVYWYQQSLDQGLQFLIQYYNGEERAKGNILERFSAQQFPDLHSELNLSSLELGDSALYFCASSGTYGSYNEQFFGPGTRLTVL.

The chain combines TRBV6-1 with TRBJ2-3; D is possibly TRBD1 (5 bases). The germline V gene has CDR1 MNHNS and CDR2 SASEGT. The CDR3 runs 13 residues. V shed 6 bases and J shed 4 bases, with 11 bases lying between them. The CDR3 nucleotides read TGTGCCAGCAGCACCCAACAGGCAGATACGCAGTATTTT. Translating gives CASSTQQADTQYF.

This chain links TRBV10-3 with TRBJ2-3; 7 nucleotides line up with TRBD1. Germline CDR1 and CDR2: ENHRY and SYGVKD. The V and J ends lost 2 bases and 2 bases, in that order; junction bases with no gene match: 10. This CDR3 has 17 residues. CDR3 sequence reads: CAISEPSSRGYTDTQYF. In DNA form, the CDR3 reads TGTGCCATCAGTGAGCCAAGTAGCAGGGGGTACACAGATACGCAGTATTTT.

J is TRBJ2-3 and V is TRBV27; TRBD2 matches 10 bases. This CDR3 region has 15 residues. The trim removed 7 bases at V and 5 bases at J, leaving 9 bases unmatched. The germline V gene encodes CDR1 MNHEY and CDR2 SMNVEV (reference sequence). The CDR3 sequence is CASNEREGLLDTQYF. CDR3 nucleotides: TGTGCCAGCAACGAGCGGGAGGGCCTTTTAGATACGCAGTATTTT.

V is TRBV4-1 and J is TRBJ2-7; tentative D call: TRBD1 (5 bases). CDR3 size: 18 residues. Trimming stripped 0 bases from V and 7 bases from J, with 25 bases between. Germline V gives CDR1 MGHRA, CDR2 YSYEKL. The CDR3: CASSQDKSQGCSYNEQYF. CDR3 in DNA: TGCGCCAGCAGCCAAGATAAAAGCCAGGGCTGCTCCTACAATGAGCAGTACTTC.

This chain uses TRBV10-3 with TRBJ1-3; 7 nucleotides align to TRBD1. Germline lookup yields CDR1 ENHRY and CDR2 SYGVKD. The V and J ends lost 6 bases and 4 bases, in that order; junction bases with no gene match: 9. The CDR3 spans 15 residues. CDR3 protein: CAIRSRDSHGNTIYF. The CDR3 bases are TGTGCCATCAGATCCCGGGACAGTCACGGAAACACCATATATTTT.

As regards this clonotype: Mismatch with germline at one junction end may stem from a read error. The chain recombines TRBV4-1 with TRBJ2-5; the D gene is possibly TRBD2 (6 bases). The CDR3 is 14 residues long. Germline V gene data show CDR1 as MGHRA and CDR2 as YSYEKL. The chain's CDR3 is CAGSSRLDLETQYF. CDR3 in DNA: TGCGCCGGCAGCTCCCGACTAGACCTCGAGACCCAGTACTTC.

The chain uses TRBV6-1 and TRBJ2-4; unclear D gene. The J call may be mistaken, given a closer DNA end match to TRBJ2-7. The CDR3 is 15 amino acids. From germline, CDR1 is MNHNS and CDR2 SASEGT. The CDR3, as DNA: TGTGCCAGCAGTGAATACACAAGGACCAACTACGAGCAGTACTTC. Translation: CASSEYTRTNYEQYF.